Detailed here is one T cell receptor beta chain. Its antigen is not known. These data originate in a study of cytomegalovirus exposure and HLA in healthy donors. The repertoire was sequenced with immunoSEQ multiplex PCR; TCRdb's copy has only in-frame clones and lacks some. Of fewer than 350,000 clones in the sample, 85% to 90% were seen once. The CDR3 totals 11 residues. Germline V lookup: CDR1 DFQATT, CDR2 SNEGSKA (reference sequence). V lost 4 bases to trimming and J lost 3 bases, with 5 bases between them. Overall study findings and caveats: Rarity characterized most TCR sequences, yet some public TCRs appeared in many donors. The tendency of first-cohort TCR clusters to co-occur in the roughly 130 validation repertoires emerged from a later analysis.

Among the roughly 110 subjects of the validation cohort, separate from the roughly 650-subject first cohort, were the donors. This TCR derives from a woman aged 18-29 years in good health and CMV-seronegative. What was sequenced was PBMCs. The chain couples TRBV20-1 to TRBJ2-3; D gene unclear. DNA of the CDR3: TGCAGTGCTACCACAACAGATACGCAGTATTTT. Amino acid sequence: CSATTTDTQYF.